This T cell receptor (beta chain) comes out of a study of neoadjuvant anti-PD-1 for oral cavity cancer (dated by TCRdb to about 2021). Concerning the study at large: Patients mostly received three to four biweekly doses of nivolumab at 3 mg/kg before curative-intent surgical resection. Under RECIST 1.1, a patient counted as a responder if showing complete response, partial response or stable disease, and as a non-responder if showing progression. The parent correlative cohort included roughly 13 patients, with an approximately 31% response rate. A fourth nivolumab dose was given around day 43 to patients without progression, and definitive surgical resection was performed in those patients on days 50-56. Findings and caveats that apply to the study as a whole: A higher pretreatment blood Treg/Th17 ratio correlated with both higher pretreatment blood TCRbeta clonality and lower post-treatment tumor TCRbeta clonality. Only a few patients per response group were included in the TCR analyses, and the authors called for validation in larger cohorts. After neoadjuvant nivolumab, non-responders showed significantly higher T cell clonality (Gini index) in PBMCs than responders did.

Taken from cysteine to phenylalanine, the CDR3 has 16 residues. The sequence is cut down to CDR3 DNA, 48 bases in frame from base 1. Taken from the germline V gene, the CDR1 and CDR2 loops are SGHRS and YFSETQ. V is clipped by 4 bases and J by 4 bases, and the sequence between their germline boundaries is 20 bases long. This clone has only a few counts. Its antigen is not yet known. No clone much larger than this one lies a single base away; base qualities are absent. For deep sequencing, PBMC libraries mostly used around 470 ng of input genomic DNA, with six replicates for each sample. TCRbeta libraries were prepared with the immunoSEQ hsTCRbeta kit according to the manufacturer's instructions. Sequencing of the completed libraries took place using an Illumina NovaSeq 6000 S4 flow cell after they had been pooled to around 3.3 nM. The paper's data handling went like this. The immunoSEQ Analyzer was used for raw data preprocessing and quality control. The analysis was restricted to productive rearrangements, with each unique CDR3 amino acid sequence defining a clonotype. Repertoire clonality was estimated as the Gini-Simpson index, computed with the R package tcR. Student's t test was used to compare Gini indices, and Pearson correlation was used to assess associations with tumor size change. What TCRdb holds here is the immuneACCESS table cut down to in-frame rearrangements. Part of the clones is not present; checked against another copy, under half of the missing clones reflect an unresolved V gene, and the others are unexplained. V and J calls and clone size are given by that table; D and trimming were obtained from the DNA. This sample is represented by roughly 13,000 clones; roughly 73% of them were singletons. The ten largest account for approximately 2.8% of the sample.

The time point label corresponds to: after neoadjuvant nivolumab, at surgical resection. The patients had newly diagnosed stage II-IVA oral cavity squamous cell carcinoma and had not received any prior systemic or radiation treatment. The cohort was made up of patients with locally advanced, HPV-negative oral cavity squamous cell carcinoma. No culture maintenance or expansion was done, as the peripheral blood mononuclear cells went straight to analysis. The samples were drawn from a longitudinal correlative study tied to a single-arm phase II trial testing neoadjuvant nivolumab in oral cavity squamous cell carcinoma. Subject-matched pre- and post-treatment PBMCs and tumors from three responders and three non-responders underwent genomic DNA-based TCRbeta sequencing. Peripheral blood mononuclear cells were collected before nivolumab treatment and were collected again after treatment, at the time of surgery. The Maxwell RSC DNA from Cells kit was used to isolate genomic DNA from PBMCs.

In this chain, TRBV5-1 is recombined with TRBJ2-5, with the D gene too uncertain to name. The sequences come from PBMCs, collected after nivolumab (anti-PD-1) treatment. The source of this sequence is a person aged 40 to 85 with oral cavity squamous cell carcinoma. The CDR3 sequence is CASSAPTTPVGETQYF. The DNA sequence is given as TGCGCCAGCAGCGCGCCCACAACCCCGGTCGGAGAGACCCAGTACTTC.